This record looks at one T cell receptor beta chain sequence and its context. Assay: immunoSEQ multiplex PCR; the TCRdb copy retains only in-frame clones and omits some. The data contain roughly 210,000 clones, 88% of them seen just once; the ten biggest clones take up over 1.5%. This sample is drawn from a study of blood T cell repertoires in COVID-19. On the study more broadly: Collection of acute and convalescent COVID-19 samples took place in the United States, Italy and Spain.

Looked up from germline, CDR1 is SGHTA and CDR2 is FQGNSA. CDR3 size: 13 residues. V shed 4 bases and J shed 6 bases, with 13 bases lying between them. V usage is TRBV7-2 and J usage is TRBJ2-7; D might be TRBD2 (6 bases). Sequenced sample: peripheral blood. The source of this sequence is a man aged 70-80 years with acute or convalescent COVID-19. CDR3 coding DNA: TGTGCCAGCAGCTCTCATCGGAGGGCCGAGCAGTACTTC. Its translation: CASSSHRRAEQYF.